The entry that follows covers one T cell receptor (beta chain) sequence. No antigen is known for it. This entry belongs to a study of cytomegalovirus exposure and HLA in healthy donors. Study-level findings and limits: Presence/absence analyses treated sequencing depth as roughly uniform across donors. In a later analysis, at a false discovery rate of 0.05, under 20,000 TCR beta sequences were associated with HLA alleles. Testing in vitro showed a few CMV-associated chains specific for CMV antigens. Some TCR beta chains (approximately 180 of them) were listed as cytomegalovirus-associated.

The CDR3 is made up of 15 amino acids. Germline V CDR1 and CDR2: SGHDT, YYEEEE. The PCR made use of 60 Vbeta and 13 Jbeta primers. Only in-frame clones appear in the TCRdb table, and some are missing; sequencing was by immunoSEQ multiplex PCR. The sample contains under 150,000 clones, around 70% of which appear only once. The source material was PBMCs. This TCR derives from a middle-aged woman in good health and CMV-seropositive. The genes are TRBV5-6 and TRBJ2-5; 7 nucleotides agree with TRBD1. The J call is uncertain, as TRBJ2-7 better fits the DNA end. The CDR3 spells CASSGLGTATYEQYF. In DNA form, the CDR3 reads TGTGCCAGCAGCGGACTCGGGACAGCGACCTACGAGCAGTACTTC.